A single sample gave rise to the 20 T cell receptor beta chains below, sequenced in a study of T cells after yellow fever vaccination. TCRdb reanalysed the 5' RACE reads using MiXCR and keeps one entry per CDR3 protein. Among a few hundred thousand distinct CDR3 sequences listed, 3.6% were seen once. Here the sequenced sample was PBMCs, taken on the day of the yellow fever booster vaccination. The source is a man between 18 and 35 years old who received the YFV17D yellow fever vaccine.

This clonotype was recorded at least ten times. The chain has TRBV5-4 and TRBJ2-7; possibly TRBD2 for D (5 bases). Trimming pared 2 bases from V and 0 bases from J, leaving 12 bases between. In germline, CDR1 is SGHNT, CDR2 YYREEE (reference sequence). The CDR3 has 15 residues. In DNA, the CDR3 is TGTGCCAGCAGCTTACCCGGGGATTTCTCCTACGAGCAGTACTTC. Protein sequence: CASSLPGDFSYEQYF. Drawing the rest from reference TRBV5-4 and TRBJ2-7, the complete variable domain is ETGVTQSPTHLIKTRGQQVTLRCSSQSGHNTVSWYQQALGQGPQFIFQYYREEENGRGNFPPRFSGLQFPNYSSELNVNALELDDSALYLCASSLPGDFSYEQYFGPGTRLTVT.

This clonotype appeared many times. This rearrangement joins TRBV5-5 to TRBJ2-3; D remains unclear. Germline V lookup: CDR1 SGHKS, CDR2 YYEKEE (reference sequence). CDR3 length: 13 amino acids. The germline V and J ends were trimmed by 4 bases and 4 bases, with 10 bases remaining between them. The CDR3 region is CASSGFGPDTQYF. The CDR3 DNA reads TGTGCCAGCAGCGGGTTTGGGCCAGATACGCAGTATTTT.

This clonotype has a count of ten or more. The V call is TRBV28, the J call TRBJ2-7; unclear D gene. CDR3 length equals 10 residues. V was shortened by 7 bases and J by 6 bases, with 7 bases between the two germline ends. The germline gives CDR1 MDHEN, CDR2 SYDVKM. CDR3 DNA sequence: TGTGCCAGCAATAACGGCGAGCAGTACGTC. It is translated as CASNNGEQYV.

The V gene is TRBV4-3, the J gene TRBJ1-2; D unclear. The V end was cut by 1 base, the J end by 4 bases, with 10 bases between. Germline CDR1 reads LGHNA; CDR2 reads YSLEER. The CDR3 covers 14 residues. The CDR3 spells CASSQVGTGYGYTF. CDR3 coding DNA: TGCGCCAGCAGCCAAGTGGGTACTGGCTATGGCTACACCTTC.

A few counts support this clonotype. This chain joins TRBV28 and TRBJ2-7; 12 nucleotides align to TRBD2. V trimming: 5 bases; J trimming: 6 bases; junction bases outside the gene matches: 17. This CDR3 contains 18 residues. Looked up from germline, CDR1 is MDHEN and CDR2 is SYDVKM. The CDR3 bases are TGTGCCAGCAGTCTCGCCGGGACTAGCGGGCGGTTCTTTGGCGAGCAGTACGTC. Translation: CASSLAGTSGRFFGEQYV.

The sample holds many counts of this clonotype. V usage is TRBV12-3 or TRBV12-4 and J usage is TRBJ2-7; no reliable D call. Trimming removed 2 bases at V and 2 bases at J, with 7 bases between. There are 13 residues in the CDR3. The CDR3 nucleotides are TGTGCCAGCAGTTTACGGTTAACCTACGAGCAGTACTTC. This encodes CASSLRLTYEQYF.

This clonotype was recorded many times. This chain connects TRBV5-1 to TRBJ2-3, with unresolved D. V lost 2 bases and J 3 bases, leaving 4 bases between the germline ends. This CDR3 spans 12 amino acids. Germline V lookup: CDR1 SGHRS, CDR2 YFSETQ. CDR3 amino acids: CASSLLTDTQYF. The CDR3 nucleotides are TGCGCCAGCAGCTTACTTACAGATACGCAGTATTTT.

Ten or more counts support this clonotype. The chain is built from TRBV5-1 and TRBJ2-1, with D perhaps matching TRBD1 or TRBD2 (5 bases each). The ends were cut back, 0 bases at V and 10 bases at J, with 23 bases in the middle. Per the germline V gene, CDR1 is SGHRS and CDR2 is YFSETQ. This CDR3 region has 17 residues. CDR3 sequence reads: CASSLGSGTPGKKEQFF. The CDR3 bases are TGCGCCAGCAGCTTGGGATCCGGGACCCCGGGCAAAAAGGAGCAGTTCTTC.

This clonotype has ten or more counts. The gene calls are TRBV5-4 and TRBJ2-3; a possible D gene is TRBD2 (5 bases). The germline CDR1 and CDR2 sequences are SGHNT and YYREEE (reference sequence). Trimming removed 0 bases from V and 5 bases from J, with 13 bases in between. This CDR3 contains 15 residues. CDR3 in DNA: TGTGCCAGCAGCTTGGATGCGGGCCGAGTAGATACGCAGTATTTT. Its translation: CASSLDAGRVDTQYF.

This clonotype appeared many times. This rearrangement joins TRBV7-6 to TRBJ2-5, with TRBD2 as a possible D gene (5 bases). Germline V gene lookup returns CDR1 SGHVS and CDR2 FNYEAQ. The CDR3 contains 12 residues. V lost 5 bases and J 5 bases, leaving 9 bases between the germline ends. Here the CDR3 reads CASSHSGETQYF. DNA of the CDR3: TGTGCCAGCAGCCACTCGGGGGAGACCCAGTACTTC.

This clonotype came up a few times. The chain has TRBV5-1 and TRBJ2-1; D is uncertain. The CDR3 has 16 residues. Germline V gene sequence: CDR1 SGHRS, CDR2 YFSETQ. With 4 bases removed from V and 0 bases from J, the gap between germline ends came to 14 bases. In nucleotides, the CDR3 is TGCGCCAGCAGCCGTAGCCCCCCGAGCTCCTACAATGAGCAGTTCTTC. Translated, it gives CASSRSPPSSYNEQFF.

This clonotype was recorded at least ten times. This chain joins TRBV29-1 and TRBJ2-5; D perhaps matches TRBD2 (5 bases). Per the germline V gene, CDR1 is SQVTM and CDR2 is ANQGSEA. This CDR3 is 13 amino acids long. V lost 3 bases to trimming and J lost 0 bases, with 8 bases between them. CDR3 sequence reads: CSVDGIHQETQYF. The CDR3, as DNA: TGCAGCGTTGACGGGATCCACCAAGAGACCCAGTACTTC.

This clonotype was picked up many times. The chain uses TRBV5-1 and TRBJ1-4; D ambiguous. The V gene lost 6 bases and the J gene lost 0 bases, with 9 bases spanning the gap. The length of the CDR3 is 14 residues. Germline CDR1 and CDR2: SGHRS and YFSETQ. The CDR3 nucleotides are TGCGCCAGCAAAGACGGCACAACTAATGAAAAACTGTTTTTT. Amino acids: CASKDGTTNEKLFF.

This clonotype was detected a few times. This sequence joins TRBV4-1 and TRBJ1-1; D gene ambiguous. Germline V gives CDR1 MGHRA, CDR2 YSYEKL. V was clipped by 1 base and J by 0 bases, with 6 bases between them. CDR3 length: 14 residues. CDR3 region: CASSQATVNTEAFF. The CDR3 DNA is TGCGCCAGCAGCCAAGCTACCGTGAACACTGAAGCTTTCTTT.

This clonotype has a count of ten or more. The chain is built from TRBV12-3 or TRBV12-4 and TRBJ2-2; the D is unclear. The CDR3 spans 13 residues. V was clipped by 5 bases and J by 6 bases, with 10 bases between them. CDR3 protein: CASSRSLAGELFF. The CDR3 DNA reads TGTGCCAGCAGTAGGTCTCTAGCCGGGGAGCTGTTTTTT.

The rearrangement uses TRBV29-1 and TRBJ1-2; D possibly corresponds to TRBD1 (5 bases). CDR1 is SQVTM and CDR2 is ANQGSEA in the germline V gene. V was shortened by 3 bases and J by 2 bases, with 13 bases between the two germline ends. The CDR3 is made up of 14 amino acids. CDR3: CSVEDGGPNYGYTF. CDR3 nucleotide sequence: TGCAGCGTTGAGGATGGGGGACCAAACTATGGCTACACCTTC.

This clonotype was recorded at least ten times. The chain has TRBV10-3 and TRBJ2-5; D may match TRBD1 or TRBD2 (6 bases each). The CDR3 covers 12 residues. CDR1 and CDR2 from the germline V gene are ENHRY and SYGVKD. The V and J ends lost 8 bases and 5 bases respectively, with 12 bases between them. CDR3 sequence: CAIRGLGETQYF. For the CDR3, the DNA is TGTGCCATCCGGGGGCTGGGGGAGACCCAGTACTTC.

This clonotype was observed a handful of times. CDR3 sequence: CASSSPRQVLAFF. As DNA, the CDR3 is TGTGCCAGCAGTTCCCCCCGCCAGGTTCTAGCTTTCTTT. The chain joins TRBV6-6 to TRBJ1-1; no reliable D call. Per the germline V gene, CDR1 is MNHNY and CDR2 is SVGAGI (reference sequence). Trimming removed 4 bases from V and 10 bases from J, with 16 bases in between. CDR3 size: 13 residues.

At least ten counts were recorded for this clonotype. V is TRBV20-1 and J is TRBJ1-2; D is ambiguous. V shed 3 bases and J shed 2 bases, with 16 bases lying between them. The CDR3 extends over 15 amino acids. Germline V gives CDR1 DFQATT, CDR2 SNEGSKA (reference sequence). CDR3 sequence (DNA): TGCAGTGCTAGCCCCTACGGGAGGTTGAACTATGGCTACACCTTC. It yields the protein CSASPYGRLNYGYTF.

This chain joins TRBV5-1 and TRBJ2-1; D not resolved. The V gene's germline CDR1 is SGHRS and CDR2 YFSETQ. Between the trimmed V and J ends, which lost 2 bases and 5 bases, there was a span of 8 bases. This CDR3 is built from 13 residues. The CDR3 spells CASSFGQDNEQFF. The CDR3 DNA reads as TGCGCCAGCAGCTTCGGGCAGGACAATGAGCAGTTCTTC.